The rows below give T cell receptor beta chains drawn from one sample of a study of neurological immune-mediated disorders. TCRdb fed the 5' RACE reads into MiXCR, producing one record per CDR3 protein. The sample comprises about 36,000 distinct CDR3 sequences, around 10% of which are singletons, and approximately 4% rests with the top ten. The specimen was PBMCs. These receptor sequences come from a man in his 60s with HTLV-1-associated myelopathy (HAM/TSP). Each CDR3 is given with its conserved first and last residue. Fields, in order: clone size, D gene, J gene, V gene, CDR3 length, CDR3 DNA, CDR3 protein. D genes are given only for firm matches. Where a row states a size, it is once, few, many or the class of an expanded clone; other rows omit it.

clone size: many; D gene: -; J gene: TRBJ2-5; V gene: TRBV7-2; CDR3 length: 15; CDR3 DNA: TGTGCCAGCAGCCCGGGGGTAATTTCCGAAGAGACCCAGTACTTC; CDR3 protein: CASSPGVISEETQYF
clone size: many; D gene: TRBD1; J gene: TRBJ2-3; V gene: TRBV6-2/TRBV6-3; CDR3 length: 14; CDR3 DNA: TGTGCCAGCAGACGGGACAGGGGTTTGAATACGCAGTATTTT; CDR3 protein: CASRRDRGLNTQYF
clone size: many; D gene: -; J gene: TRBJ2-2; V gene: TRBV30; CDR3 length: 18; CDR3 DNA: TGTGCCTGGAGTGTACGGTTGAGGGGCCCGACGAACACCGGGGAGCTGTTTTTT; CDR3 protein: CAWSVRLRGPTNTGELFF
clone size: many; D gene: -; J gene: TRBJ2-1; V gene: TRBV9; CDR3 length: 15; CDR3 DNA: TGTGCCAGCAGCGTCTCAGGGTACACCTACAATGAGCAGTTCTTC; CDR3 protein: CASSVSGYTYNEQFF
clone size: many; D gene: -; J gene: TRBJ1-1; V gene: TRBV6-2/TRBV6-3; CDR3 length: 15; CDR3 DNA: TGTGCCAGCAGTTACGTCCCAACGTTGAACACTGAAGCTTTCTTT; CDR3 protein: CASSYVPTLNTEAFF
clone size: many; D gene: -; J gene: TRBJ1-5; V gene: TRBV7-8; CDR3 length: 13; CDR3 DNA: TGTGCCAGCAGCTGGGGAGGCAATCAGCCCCAGCATTTT; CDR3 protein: CASSWGGNQPQHF
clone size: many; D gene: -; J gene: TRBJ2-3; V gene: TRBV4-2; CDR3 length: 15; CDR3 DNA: TGTGCCAGCAGCCAAGATTTCACACATGTGAATACGCAGTATTTT; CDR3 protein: CASSQDFTHVNTQYF
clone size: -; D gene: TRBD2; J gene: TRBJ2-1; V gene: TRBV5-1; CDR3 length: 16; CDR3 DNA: TGCGCCAGCAGCTTGGCGGCTAGCGGGGGCTACAATGAGCAGTTCTTC; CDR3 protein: CASSLAASGGYNEQFF
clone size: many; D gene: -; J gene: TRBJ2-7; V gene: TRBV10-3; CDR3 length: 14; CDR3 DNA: TGTGCCATCAGTGAGCTAGGGGGTGGCTACGAGCAGTACTTC; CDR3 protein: CAISELGGGYEQYF
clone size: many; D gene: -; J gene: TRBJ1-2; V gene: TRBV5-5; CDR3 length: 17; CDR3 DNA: TGTGCCAGCAGCTTGCTTTTTCAGTCCAGGGGCATTTATGGCTACACCTTC; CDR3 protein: CASSLLFQSRGIYGYTF
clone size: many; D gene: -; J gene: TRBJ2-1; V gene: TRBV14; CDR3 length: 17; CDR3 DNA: TGTGCCAGCAGCCAAGAGACCAAGAGACCTCACAAGGGAAAGCAGTTCTTC; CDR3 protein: CASSQETKRPHKGKQFF
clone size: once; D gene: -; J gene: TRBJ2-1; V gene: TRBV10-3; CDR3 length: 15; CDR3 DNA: TGTGCCACCTTGGACGTGGGCGGGGATTACAATGAGCAGTTCTTC; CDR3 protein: CATLDVGGDYNEQFF
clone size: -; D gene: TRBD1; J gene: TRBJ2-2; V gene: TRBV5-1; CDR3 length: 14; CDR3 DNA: TGCGCCAGCAGCTTGGACAGGGGGACCGGGGATCTGTTTTTT; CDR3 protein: CASSLDRGTGDLFF
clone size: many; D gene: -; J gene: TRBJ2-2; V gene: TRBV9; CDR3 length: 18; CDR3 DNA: TGTGCCAGCAGCCCAGTTGAGGGAGTGGTTTTTTTTGGCGGGGAGCTGTTTTTT; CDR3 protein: CASSPVEGVVFFGGELFF
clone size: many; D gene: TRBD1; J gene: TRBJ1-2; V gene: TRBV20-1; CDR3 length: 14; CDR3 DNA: TGCAGTGCGCAACTACAGGGGGCGCCGAAAGGCTACACCTTC; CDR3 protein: CSAQLQGAPKGYTF
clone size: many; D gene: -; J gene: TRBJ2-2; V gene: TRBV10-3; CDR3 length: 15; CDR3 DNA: TGTGCCATCGGTCGACACGGTGGGGCCACCGGGGAGCTGTTTTTT; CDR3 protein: CAIGRHGGATGELFF
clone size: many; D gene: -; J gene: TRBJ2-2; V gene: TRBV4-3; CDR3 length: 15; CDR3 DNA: TGCGCCAGCAGCCGCTCATCCCAAAACACCGGGGAGCTGTTTTTT; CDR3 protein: CASSRSSQNTGELFF
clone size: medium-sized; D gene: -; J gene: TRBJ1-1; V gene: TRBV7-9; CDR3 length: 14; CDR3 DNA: TGTGCCAGCAGCGCGCAGGCTGCCGGCACTGAAGCTTTCTTT; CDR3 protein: CASSAQAAGTEAFF
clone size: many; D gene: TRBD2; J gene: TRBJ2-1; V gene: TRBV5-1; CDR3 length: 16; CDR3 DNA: TGCGCCAGCAGCTCTATGACTAGCGGGAGTGGCAATGAGCAGTTCTTC; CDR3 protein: CASSSMTSGSGNEQFF
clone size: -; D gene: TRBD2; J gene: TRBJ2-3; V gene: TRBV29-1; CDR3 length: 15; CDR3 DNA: TGCAGCGTTGAGACTAGCGGGAGTCCCACAGATACGCAGTATTTT; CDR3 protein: CSVETSGSPTDTQYF
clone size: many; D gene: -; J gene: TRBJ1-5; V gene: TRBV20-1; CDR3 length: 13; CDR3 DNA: TGCAGTGCTAGTAAAGGTCACATCAGCCCCCAGCATTTT; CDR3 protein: CSASKGHISPQHF
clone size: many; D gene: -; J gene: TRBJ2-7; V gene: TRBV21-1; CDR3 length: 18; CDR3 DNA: TGTGCCAGCAGCAATATGGGTCGGGAGGGCCGTCGGTCCTACGAGCAGTACTTC; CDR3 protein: CASSNMGREGRRSYEQYF
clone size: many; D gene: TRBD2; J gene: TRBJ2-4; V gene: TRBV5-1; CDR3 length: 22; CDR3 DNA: TGCGCCAGCAGCTCTCGGACAGCTTTGGGACTAGCGGGCGGGGAAGCCAAAAACATTCAGTACTTC; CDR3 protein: CASSSRTALGLAGGEAKNIQYF
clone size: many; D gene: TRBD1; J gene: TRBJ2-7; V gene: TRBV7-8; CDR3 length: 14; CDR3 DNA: TGTGCCAGCAGCTTACAGGGGGCTTCCTACGAGCAGTACTTC; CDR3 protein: CASSLQGASYEQYF
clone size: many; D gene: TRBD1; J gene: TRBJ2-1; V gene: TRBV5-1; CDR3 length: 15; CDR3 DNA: TGCGCCAGCAGCTTTCATCGGGACAGTAGTGGTGAGCAGTTCTTC; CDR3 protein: CASSFHRDSSGEQFF
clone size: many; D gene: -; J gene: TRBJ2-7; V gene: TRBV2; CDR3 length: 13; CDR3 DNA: TGTGCCAGCAGTGGATTAGAAGGAAGCGAGCAGTACTTC; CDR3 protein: CASSGLEGSEQYF
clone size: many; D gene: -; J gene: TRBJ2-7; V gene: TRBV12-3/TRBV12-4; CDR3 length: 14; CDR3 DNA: TGTGCCAGCAGTTTTTCCACCTTTCCCTACGAGCAGTACTTC; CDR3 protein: CASSFSTFPYEQYF
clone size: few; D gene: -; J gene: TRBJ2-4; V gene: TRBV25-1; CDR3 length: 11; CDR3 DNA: TGTGCCAGCACCCAAGGGGACATTCAGTACTTC; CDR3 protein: CASTQGDIQYF
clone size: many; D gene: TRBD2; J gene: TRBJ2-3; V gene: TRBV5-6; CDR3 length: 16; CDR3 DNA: TGTGCCAGCAGCCCGACCGGGACTAGAGTCACAGATACGCAGTATTTT; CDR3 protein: CASSPTGTRVTDTQYF
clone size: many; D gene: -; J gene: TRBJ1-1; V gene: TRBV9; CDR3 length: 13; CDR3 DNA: TGTGCCAGCAGCGTAGCGGGTGGAGAATCAGCTTTCTTT; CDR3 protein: CASSVAGGESAFF
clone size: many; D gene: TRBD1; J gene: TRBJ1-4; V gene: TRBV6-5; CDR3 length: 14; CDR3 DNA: TGTGCCAGCAGTTACACAGGGGACAGTGAAAAACTGTTTTTT; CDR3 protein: CASSYTGDSEKLFF
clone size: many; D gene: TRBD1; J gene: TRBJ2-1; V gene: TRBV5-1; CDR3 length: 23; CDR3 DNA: TGCGCCAGCAGCTTGATTTTCGCCTCAAAAACTCGGACAGGTGAAAGCTCCTACAATGAGCAGTTCTTC; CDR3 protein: CASSLIFASKTRTGESSYNEQFF
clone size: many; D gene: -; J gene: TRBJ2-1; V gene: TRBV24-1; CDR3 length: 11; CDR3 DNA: TGTGCCACCAGTGATTTAAGTGAGCAGTTCTTC; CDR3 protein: CATSDLSEQFF
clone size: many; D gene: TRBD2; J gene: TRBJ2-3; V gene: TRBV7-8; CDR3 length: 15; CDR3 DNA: TGTGCCAGCAGCATCCGGACTAGCGGGTGGGATACGCAGTATTTT; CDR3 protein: CASSIRTSGWDTQYF
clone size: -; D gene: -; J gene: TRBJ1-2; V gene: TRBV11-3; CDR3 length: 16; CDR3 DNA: TGTGCCAGCAGCACCCTGGGTGGCGCCCCGCAGGGAGGCTACGCCTTC; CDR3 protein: CASSTLGGAPQGGYAF
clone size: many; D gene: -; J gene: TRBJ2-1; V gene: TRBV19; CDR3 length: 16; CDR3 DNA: TGTGCCAGTAGTATATGGAGGCAGAAGATCTACAATGAGCAGTTCTTC; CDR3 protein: CASSIWRQKIYNEQFF
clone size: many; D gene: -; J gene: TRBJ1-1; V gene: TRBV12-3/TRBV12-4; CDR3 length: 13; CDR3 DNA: TGTGCCAGCAGTACTGGACAGCTTTCTGAAGCTTTCTTT; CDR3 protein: CASSTGQLSEAFF
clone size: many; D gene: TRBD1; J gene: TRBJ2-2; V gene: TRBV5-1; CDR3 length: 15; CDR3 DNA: TGCGCCAGCAGCCGGGGACAGGGAGGCACCGGGGAGCTGTTTTTT; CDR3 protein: CASSRGQGGTGELFF
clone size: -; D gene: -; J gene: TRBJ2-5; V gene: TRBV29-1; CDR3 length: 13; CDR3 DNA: TGCAGCGTCGGGCCCCGGCAGCAAGAGACCCAGTACTTC; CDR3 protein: CSVGPRQQETQYF
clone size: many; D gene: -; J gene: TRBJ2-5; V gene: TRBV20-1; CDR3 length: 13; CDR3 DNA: TGCAGTGCTAGAATCGGGGGTCGGAAGACCCAGTACTTC; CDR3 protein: CSARIGGRKTQYF
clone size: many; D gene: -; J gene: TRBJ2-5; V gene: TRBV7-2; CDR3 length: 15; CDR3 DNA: TGTGCCAGCAGCTTAATGGGGGGGGCAGGAGAGACCCAGTACTTC; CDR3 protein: CASSLMGGAGETQYF
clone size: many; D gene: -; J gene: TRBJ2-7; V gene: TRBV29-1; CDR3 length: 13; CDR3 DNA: TGCAGCGTTGGATCTGGCCTCGGCTACGAGCAGTACTTC; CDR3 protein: CSVGSGLGYEQYF
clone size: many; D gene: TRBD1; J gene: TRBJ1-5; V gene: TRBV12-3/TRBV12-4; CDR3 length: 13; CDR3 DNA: TGTGCCAGCACAGGGGGCCCAACTGAGCCCCAGCATTTT; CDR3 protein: CASTGGPTEPQHF